This T cell receptor (beta chain) originates from a study of cytomegalovirus exposure and HLA in healthy donors. Findings and limits, study-wide: Some highly shared sequence variants likely arose as a pipeline artifact.

Trimming removed 2 bases from V and 2 bases from J, with 12 bases in between. Germline V lookup: CDR1 SGHNT, CDR2 YENEEA. The CDR3 runs 15 residues. PCR employed 60 Vbeta and 13 Jbeta primers. Some clones are missing from TCRdb's copy, which holds only in-frame ones; the method was immunoSEQ multiplex PCR. Its table lists some 120,000 clones. With regard to this clone: The antigen remains unidentified.

The sample taken for sequencing was PBMCs. This TCR was sampled from a man aged 30 to 39 in good health and CMV-seronegative. The chain recombines TRBV11-3 with TRBJ2-5, with a possible D match to TRBD1 (5 bases). The CDR3 nucleotides read TGTGCCAGCAGCTTAAGACAGCAGGGTCAAGAGACCCAGTACTTC. Amino acids: CASSLRQQGQETQYF. Full variable domain (outside the CDR3, taken from reference TRBV11-3 and TRBJ2-5): EAGVVQSPRYKIIEKKQPVAFWCNPISGHNTLYWYLQNLGQGPELLIRYENEEAVDDSQLPKDRFSAERLKGVDSTLKIQPAELGDSAVYLCASSLRQQGQETQYFGPGTRLLVL.